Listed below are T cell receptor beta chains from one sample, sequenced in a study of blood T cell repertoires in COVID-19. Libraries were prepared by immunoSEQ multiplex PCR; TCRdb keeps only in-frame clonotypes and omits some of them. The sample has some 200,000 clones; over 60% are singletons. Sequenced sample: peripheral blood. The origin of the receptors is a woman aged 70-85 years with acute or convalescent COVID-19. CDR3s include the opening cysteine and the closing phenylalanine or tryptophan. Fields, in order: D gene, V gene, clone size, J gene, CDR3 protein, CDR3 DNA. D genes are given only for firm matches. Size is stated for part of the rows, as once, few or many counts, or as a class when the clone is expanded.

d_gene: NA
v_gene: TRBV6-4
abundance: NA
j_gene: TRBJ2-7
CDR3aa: CASSEQGNYEQYF
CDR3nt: TGTGCCAGCAGTGAGCAGGGAAATTACGAGCAGTACTTC

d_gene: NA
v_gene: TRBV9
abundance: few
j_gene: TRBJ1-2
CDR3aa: CASSTRQRNNYGYTF
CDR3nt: TGTGCCAGCAGCACAAGACAGCGAAATAACTATGGCTACACCTTC

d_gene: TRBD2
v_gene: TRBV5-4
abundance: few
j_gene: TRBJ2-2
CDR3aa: CASSPLAGVVTGELFF
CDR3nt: TGTGCCAGCAGCCCACTAGCGGGGGTTGTGACCGGGGAGCTGTTTTTT

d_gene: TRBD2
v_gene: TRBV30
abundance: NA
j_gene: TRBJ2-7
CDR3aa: CAWSRGGDLYEQYF
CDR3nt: TGTGCCTGGAGTCGCGGGGGGGATCTCTACGAGCAGTACTTC

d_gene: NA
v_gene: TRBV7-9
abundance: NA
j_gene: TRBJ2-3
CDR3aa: CASSSDTNPDTQYF
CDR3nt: TGTGCCAGCAGCTCGGACACAAACCCAGATACGCAGTATTTT

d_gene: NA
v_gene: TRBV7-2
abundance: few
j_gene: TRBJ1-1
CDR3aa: CASSLSLGDTEAFF
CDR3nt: TGTGCCAGCAGCTTAAGCCTAGGGGACACTGAAGCTTTCTTT

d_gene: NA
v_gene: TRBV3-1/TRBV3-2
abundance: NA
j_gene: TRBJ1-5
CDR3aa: CASSQDISGGQPQHF
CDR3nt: TGTGCCAGCAGCCAAGATATATCAGGAGGTCAGCCCCAGCATTTT

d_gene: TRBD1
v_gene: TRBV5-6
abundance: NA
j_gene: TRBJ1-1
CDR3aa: CASSWGQGRNTEAFF
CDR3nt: TGTGCCAGCAGCTGGGGACAGGGGAGGAACACTGAAGCTTTCTTT

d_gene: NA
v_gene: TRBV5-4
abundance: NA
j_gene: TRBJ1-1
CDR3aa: CASRNRETEAFF
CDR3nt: TGTGCCAGCAGAAACAGGGAAACTGAAGCTTTCTTT

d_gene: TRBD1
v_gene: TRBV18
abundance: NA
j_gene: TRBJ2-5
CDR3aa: CASSLDRGETQYF
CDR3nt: TGTGCCAGCTCCCTCGACAGGGGGGAGACCCAGTACTTC

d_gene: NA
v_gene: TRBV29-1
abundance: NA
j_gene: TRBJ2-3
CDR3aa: CSVEVARGNTDTQYF
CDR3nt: TGCAGCGTTGAAGTGGCAAGGGGGAACACAGATACGCAGTATTTT

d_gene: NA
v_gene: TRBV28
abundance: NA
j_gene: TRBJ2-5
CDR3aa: CASSVLGQETQYF
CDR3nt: TGTGCCAGCAGTGTTCTAGGACAAGAGACCCAGTACTTC

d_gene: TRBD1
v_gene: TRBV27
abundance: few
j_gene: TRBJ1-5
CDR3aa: CASSLRDRPTVEVSNQPQHF
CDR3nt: TGTGCCAGCAGTCTACGGGACAGGCCAACTGTCGAGGTAAGCAATCAGCCCCAGCATTTT

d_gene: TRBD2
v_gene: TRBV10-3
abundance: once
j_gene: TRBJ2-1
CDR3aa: CAISVAGRDNEQFF
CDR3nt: TGTGCCATCAGTGTAGCGGGAAGAGACAATGAGCAGTTCTTC

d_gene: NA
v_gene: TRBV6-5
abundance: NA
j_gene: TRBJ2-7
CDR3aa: CAAAGNSYEQYF
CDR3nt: TGTGCTGCTGCGGGGAATTCCTACGAGCAGTACTTC

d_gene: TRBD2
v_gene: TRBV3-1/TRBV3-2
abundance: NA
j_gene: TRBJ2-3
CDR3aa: CASTFGTSGDTQYF
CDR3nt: TGTGCCAGTACCTTCGGAACTAGCGGAGATACGCAGTATTTT

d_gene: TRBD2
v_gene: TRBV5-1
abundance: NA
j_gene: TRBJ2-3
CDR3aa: CASSLGTSGTPDTQYF
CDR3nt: TGCGCCAGCAGCCTGGGGACTAGCGGGACCCCAGATACGCAGTATTTT

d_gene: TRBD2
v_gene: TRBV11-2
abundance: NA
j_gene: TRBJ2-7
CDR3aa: CASSPGLVSWEQYF
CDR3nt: TGTGCCAGCAGCCCGGGACTAGTTTCATGGGAGCAGTACTTC

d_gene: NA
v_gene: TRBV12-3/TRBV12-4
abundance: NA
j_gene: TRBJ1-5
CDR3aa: CASSLGGDQPQHF
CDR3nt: TGTGCCAGCAGTTTAGGGGGGGATCAGCCCCAGCATTTT

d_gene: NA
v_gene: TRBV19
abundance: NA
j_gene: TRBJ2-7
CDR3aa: CASSLGSDMNYEQYF
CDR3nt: TGTGCCAGTAGTTTAGGTTCGGACATGAACTACGAGCAGTACTTC

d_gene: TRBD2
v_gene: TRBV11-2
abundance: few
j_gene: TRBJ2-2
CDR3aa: CASSRLAGGPGTGELFF
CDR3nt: TGTGCCAGCAGCAGACTAGCGGGAGGGCCAGGCACCGGGGAGCTGTTTTTT

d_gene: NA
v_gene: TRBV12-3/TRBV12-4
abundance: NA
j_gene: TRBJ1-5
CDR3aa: CASSPIGQPQHF
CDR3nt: TGTGCCAGCAGTCCCATTGGCCAGCCCCAGCATTTT

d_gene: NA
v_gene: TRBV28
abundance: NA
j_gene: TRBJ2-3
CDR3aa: CASSPRKGRSTDTQYF
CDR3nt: TGTGCCAGCAGTCCAAGGAAGGGGCGAAGCACAGATACGCAGTATTTT

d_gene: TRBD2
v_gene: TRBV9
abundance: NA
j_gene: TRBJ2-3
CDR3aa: CASSVGTSGLGDTQYF
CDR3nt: TGTGCCAGCAGCGTAGGTACTAGCGGCCTGGGAGATACGCAGTATTTT

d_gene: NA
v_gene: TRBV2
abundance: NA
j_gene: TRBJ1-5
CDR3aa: CASSDSTVSNQPQHF
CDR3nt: TGTGCCAGCAGTGATAGCACGGTTAGCAATCAGCCCCAGCATTTT

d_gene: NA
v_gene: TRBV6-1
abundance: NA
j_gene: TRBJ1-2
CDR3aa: CASSDPQFYGYTF
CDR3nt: TGTGCCAGCAGTGATCCCCAGTTTTATGGCTACACCTTC

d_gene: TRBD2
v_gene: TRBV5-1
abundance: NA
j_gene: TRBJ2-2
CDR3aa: CASSGSPGTSGSSTGELFF
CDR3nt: TGCGCCAGCAGCGGGTCGCCCGGGACTAGCGGGAGCAGCACCGGGGAGCTGTTTTTT

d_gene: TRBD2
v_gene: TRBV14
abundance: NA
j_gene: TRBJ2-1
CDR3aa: CASSRGTSGYNEQFF
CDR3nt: TGTGCCAGCAGCCGGGGGACTAGCGGTTACAATGAGCAGTTCTTC

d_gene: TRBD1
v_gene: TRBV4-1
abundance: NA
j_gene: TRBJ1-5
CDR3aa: CASSQTGVQPQHF
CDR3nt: TGCGCCAGCAGCCAGACAGGGGTTCAGCCCCAGCATTTT

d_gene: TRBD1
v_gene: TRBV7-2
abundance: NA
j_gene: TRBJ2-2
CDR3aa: CASSLGQGRTGELFF
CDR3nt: TGTGCCAGCAGCTTAGGACAGGGCCGGACCGGGGAGCTGTTTTTT

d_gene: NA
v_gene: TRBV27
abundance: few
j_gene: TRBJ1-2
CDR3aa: CASSLSLGVGYTF
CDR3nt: TGTGCCAGCAGTTTAAGTTTAGGGGTTGGCTACACCTTC